What follows are 24 T cell receptor beta chains derived from one specimen sequenced in a study of shared clonotypes between healthy human individuals. Sequencing used immunoSEQ multiplex PCR; TCRdb keeps in-frame clones, though not all of them. The sample has about 2.1 million clones; around 93% are singletons. As defined, naive CD8 cells were CD45RO-negative and positively selected for CCR7, with terminally differentiated effector memory CD45RA+ cells excluded. Sequencing was done on a sample of naive CD8+ T cells from PBMCs. Receptors were obtained from a man in his late teens or twenties in good health. Some clones in this sample may be carry-over from other donors' samples.

Regarding this clone: One end of the junction is discordant with germline, which a read error may explain. V and J are TRBV11-2 and TRBJ1-2, with 10 bases identical to TRBD1. The germline CDR1 and CDR2 sequences are SGHAT and FQNNGV. The CDR3 has 18 amino acids. CDR3 sequence: CASSVEGTGVGKNYGYTF. The CDR3 DNA reads as TGTGCCAGCAGCGTAGAGGGGACAGGGGTAGGCAAAAACTATGGCTACACCTTC.

The genes are TRBV5-1 and TRBJ1-1; D unresolved. CDR1 is SGHRS, CDR2 YFSETQ, per germline. This CDR3 is built from 14 residues. The V gene lost 0 bases and the J gene lost 3 bases, with 9 bases spanning the gap. CDR3 in amino acids: CASSLGRSDTEAFF. Written as DNA, the CDR3 is TGCGCCAGCAGCTTGGGTAGGTCGGACACTGAAGCTTTCTTT. Complete variable domain (other parts from reference TRBV5-1 and TRBJ1-1): KAGVTQTPRYLIKTRGQQVTLSCSPISGHRSVSWYQQTPGQGLQFLFEYFSETQRNKGNFPGRFSGRQFSNSRSEMNVSTLELGDSALYLCASSLGRSDTEAFFGQGTRLTVV.

The chain has TRBV2 and TRBJ2-3, with D possibly TRBD2 on 6 matching bases. CDR1 SNHLY and CDR2 FYNNEI come from the germline V gene. The CDR3 covers 14 residues. V was pared by 3 bases and J by 5 bases, with 12 bases between. The DNA of the CDR3 is TGTGCCAGCAGTGAGAATCCGGGGGAAGATACGCAGTATTTT. Residues: CASSENPGEDTQYF.

The chain links TRBV9 to TRBJ2-1; 7 nucleotides line up with TRBD2. Germline assignment: CDR1 SGDLS and CDR2 YYNGEE. The CDR3 contains 15 residues. The junction had 6 bases not matched to a gene; V was cut back by 0 bases and J by 6 bases. The CDR3 here is CASSVGDGGGNEQFF. CDR3 sequence (DNA): TGTGCCAGCAGCGTAGGGGATGGCGGGGGCAATGAGCAGTTCTTC.

The chain has TRBV5-6 and TRBJ1-3, with 7 bases aligning to TRBD1. The length of the CDR3 is 14 residues. Germline CDR1 SGHDT, CDR2 YYEEEE. With V trimmed by 2 bases and J by 4 bases, 3 bases remained unmatched. CDR3 loop: CASSLGTVGNTIYF. CDR3 nucleotide sequence: TGTGCCAGCAGCTTAGGGACAGTCGGAAACACCATATATTTT.

The rearrangement links TRBV27 to TRBJ2-2, with a weak D call TRBD2 (5 bases). The germline gives CDR1 MNHEY, CDR2 SMNVEV (reference sequence). V gave up 8 bases and J gave up 1 base, with 11 bases separating them. This CDR3 is 14 amino acids long. CDR3 in DNA: TGTGCCAGCCGGTGGGCGGGGAACACCGGGGAGCTGTTTTTT. Its translation is CASRWAGNTGELFF.

In DNA, the CDR3 is TGCAGCGCCCCTTTGCCCTCCCCTGGGGGCACAGATACGCAGTATTTT. Its translation is CSAPLPSPGGTDTQYF. The rearrangement uses TRBV29-1 and TRBJ2-3; D is unresolved. CDR3 size: 16 residues. Per germline, CDR1 SQVTM and CDR2 ANQGSEA. V was pared by 7 bases and J by 1 base, with 21 bases between.

The chain employs TRBV27 and TRBJ2-5; tentatively, D is TRBD2 (6 bases). The CDR3 sequence is 17 residues long. V gave up 2 bases and J gave up 5 bases, with 21 bases separating them. CDR1 MNHEY and CDR2 SMNVEV come from the germline V gene (reference sequence). CDR3 coding DNA: TGTGCCAGCAGTTTACGGGTCGGAGGGAGTGATCAGGAGACCCAGTACTTC. Translating it yields CASSLRVGGSDQETQYF.

This chain uses TRBV10-3 with TRBJ2-7; possibly TRBD1 or TRBD2 for D (5 bases each). Germline V gives CDR1 ENHRY, CDR2 SYGVKD. The CDR3 length is 15 residues. The V and J ends lost 0 bases and 4 bases respectively, with 13 bases between them. CDR3 in amino acids: CAISESEGGGYEQYF. As DNA, the CDR3 is TGTGCCATCAGTGAGTCTGAGGGTGGGGGATACGAGCAGTACTTC.

The V call is TRBV25-1, the J call TRBJ2-5; TRBD1 aligns across 8 bases. J lost 0 bases, V lost 7 bases, and 4 bases had no gene match. The germline V gene has CDR1 MGHDK and CDR2 SYGVNS. The length of the CDR3 is 14 residues. The CDR3 DNA reads as TGTGCCAGCACGGACAGGGTGTACCAAGAGACCCAGTACTTC. Translated: CASTDRVYQETQYF.

The V call is TRBV18, the J call TRBJ2-7; D gene unclear. The germline V gene encodes CDR1 KGHSH and CDR2 LQKENI. The CDR3 extends over 14 amino acids. V was clipped by 0 bases and J by 2 bases, with 8 bases between them. As DNA, the CDR3 is TGTGCCAGCTCACCACCGCTACAGCCCTACGAGCAGTACTTC. Translated, it gives CASSPPLQPYEQYF.

The rearrangement joins TRBV28 to TRBJ1-4; 9 bases fit TRBD1. With 6 bases clipped from V and 6 bases from J, the junction kept 8 bases outside the gene matches. This CDR3 is 15 amino acids long. Germline lookup yields CDR1 MDHEN and CDR2 SYDVKM. The CDR3 DNA follows: TGTGCCAGCAGGGGCGGAGGGACAGGGTATGAAAAACTGTTTTTT. Its protein product is CASRGGGTGYEKLFF.

The chain recombines TRBV4-1 with TRBJ2-7; D perhaps matches TRBD1 (6 bases). Trimming cost V 4 bases and J 4 bases, with 17 bases left between them. The length of the CDR3 is 15 residues. Germline V gene lookup returns CDR1 MGHRA and CDR2 YSYEKL. The CDR3 coding sequence is TGCGCCAGCAGCCTAAACGCGATCAGGGGTTACGAGCAGTACTTC. Translated: CASSLNAIRGYEQYF.

The chain joins TRBV5-4 to TRBJ2-7; 8 nucleotides align to TRBD1. Germline CDR1 is SGHNT and CDR2 is YYREEE (reference sequence). V lost 10 bases, J lost 7 bases, and 7 bases stayed unmatched. The CDR3 length is 11 residues. CDR3 residues: CAVPTGGEQYF. CDR3 bases: TGTGCCGTGCCAACAGGGGGAGAGCAGTACTTC.

The chain uses TRBV19 and TRBJ2-5, with 7 bases fitting TRBD1. Germline V gives CDR1 LNHDA, CDR2 SQIVND (reference sequence). This CDR3 spans 14 amino acids. V was pared by 3 bases and J by 9 bases, with 10 bases of the junction left unmatched. This CDR3 is CASSMGTDPRAQYF. The CDR3 DNA sequence: TGTGCCAGTAGTATGGGGACAGACCCTAGGGCCCAGTACTTC. Based on the CDR3 plus reference TRBV19 and TRBJ2-5, the full variable domain is DGGITQSPKYLFRKEGQNVTLSCEQNLNHDAMYWYRQDPGQGLRLIYYSQIVNDFQKGDIAEGYSVSREKKESFPLTVTSAQKNPTAFYLCASSMGTDPRAQYFGPGTRLLVL.

This clone was recorded a few times. The chain couples TRBV6-5 to TRBJ1-1; D is perhaps TRBD1 (5 bases). Germline CDR1 is MNHEY and CDR2 is SVGAGI. With 2 bases removed from V and 6 bases from J, the gap between germline ends came to 10 bases. The CDR3 spans 13 residues. Written as DNA, the CDR3 is TGTGCCAGCAGTTACCCAGGGACGTCTGAAGCTTTCTTT. Translation gives CASSYPGTSEAFF.

The chain joins TRBV10-2 to TRBJ1-2, with D unresolved. Germline loops: CDR1 WSHSY, CDR2 SAAADI. The V gene lost 4 bases and the J gene lost 4 bases, with 13 bases spanning the gap. The CDR3 sequence is 14 residues long. The DNA for the CDR3 is TGCGCCAGCAGTGCTTTCGCTACCCCCTATGGCTACACCTTC. Encoded protein: CASSAFATPYGYTF.

This chain joins TRBV9 and TRBJ2-3; weak D call: TRBD2 (6 bases). The CDR3 is made up of 15 amino acids. CDR1 and CDR2 from the germline V gene are SGDLS and YYNGEE. V was cut by 0 bases and J by 5 bases, with 13 bases left in between. The CDR3 DNA is TGTGCCAGCAGCGTAGCGGGGACTCACGTAGATACGCAGTATTTT. Translating it yields CASSVAGTHVDTQYF. Full variable domain (missing parts from reference TRBV9 and TRBJ2-3): DSGVTQTPKHLITATGQRVTLRCSPRSGDLSVYWYQQSLDQGLQFLIQYYNGEERAKGNILERFSAQQFPDLHSELNLSSLELGDSALYFCASSVAGTHVDTQYFGPGTRLTVL.

The chain joins TRBV10-2 to TRBJ2-3; tentatively, D is TRBD1 (5 bases). The V gene's germline CDR1 is WSHSY and CDR2 SAAADI. The V and J ends lost 3 bases and 0 bases respectively, with 10 bases between them. The CDR3 runs to 15 residues. The CDR3 DNA is TGCGCCAGCAGTGAAACAGGTTCAAGCACAGATACGCAGTATTTT. Translated: CASSETGSSTDTQYF.

V usage is TRBV6-4 and J usage is TRBJ2-1; D call uncertain. The CDR3 spans 15 residues. V was pared by 1 base and J by 6 bases, with 13 bases between. CDR1 and CDR2 (germline): MRHNA, SNTAGT. CDR3 sequence (DNA): TGTGCCAGCAGTGACTGGGCGGTACGCCCCAATGAGCAGTTCTTC. Protein: CASSDWAVRPNEQFF.

CDR3 loop: CASSPTRHNEQFF. The CDR3 coding sequence is TGTGCCAGCAGCCCGACCCGGCACAATGAGCAGTTCTTC. This rearrangement joins TRBV5-6 to TRBJ2-1; unclear D gene. Trimming took 4 bases from V and 5 from J, leaving 10 bases between them. Per germline, CDR1 SGHDT and CDR2 YYEEEE. This CDR3 has 13 residues.

The V call is TRBV9, the J call TRBJ1-5; 7 bases fit TRBD1. Unmatched junction bases numbered 7, after V lost 3 bases and J lost 4 bases. This CDR3 is built from 15 residues. Germline V lookup: CDR1 SGDLS, CDR2 YYNGEE. CDR3 DNA sequence: TGTGCCAGCAGCGGTAGAGGGGGCCGGAATCAGCCCCAGCATTTT. It is translated as CASSGRGGRNQPQHF.

The V call is TRBV21-1, the J call TRBJ2-3. TRBV21-1 counts as a pseudogene. This CDR3 has 15 amino acids. As DNA, the CDR3 is TGTGCCAGCAGCAAAGACCAGGGAGGCACAGATACGCAGTATTTT. The encoded protein is CASSKDQGGTDTQYF.

About this clone itself: The same CDR3 also results from other DNA sequences found in this sample. J is TRBJ1-5 and V is TRBV5-6, with D tentatively TRBD1 (6 bases). V gave up 1 base and J gave up 7 bases, with 9 bases separating them. CDR1 is SGHDT and CDR2 is YYEEEE in the germline V gene. The CDR3 is made up of 13 amino acids. CDR3 sequence reads: CASSLQGSQPQHF. CDR3 nucleotide sequence: TGTGCCAGCAGCTTGCAGGGGAGCCAGCCCCAGCATTTT.